What follows are 20 T cell receptor beta chains derived from one specimen sequenced in a study of control samples from healthy donors and cancer patients. The protocol was immunoSEQ multiplex PCR, while the TCRdb copy is restricted to in-frame clones and leaves out a portion. This table has approximately 94,000 clones, 84% appearing once. The sequenced sample consisted of PBMCs. The receptors were sampled from a man between 65 and 80 years old with lung cancer.

The table lists this clone with a count of one. The chain carries TRBV3-1 (or the pseudogene TRBV3-2) and TRBJ1-1; D remains ambiguous. The CDR3 contains 14 residues. Per germline, CDR1 LGHDT and CDR2 YNNKEL (reference sequence). V was shortened by 1 base and J by 13 bases, with 19 bases between the two germline ends. In nucleotides, the CDR3 is TGTGCCAGCAGCCAAGGGCGTCAAAATGGGCGTGTTTTCTTT. Encoded protein: CASSQGRQNGRVFF.

To note about this clone: Its ends do not fully match the called genes, so a read error is possible. The J gene is TRBJ1-2, the V gene TRBV20-1, with a weak D call TRBD1 (5 bases). This CDR3 spans 11 amino acids. Germline CDR1 and CDR2: DFQATT and SNEGSKA (reference sequence). In DNA form, the CDR3 reads TGCAGTGCCGAGGGTGGGGCCAAGGCTGCCTTC. The encoded protein is CSAEGGAKAAF.

The genes are TRBV9 and TRBJ2-1, with 7 bases aligning to TRBD2. V was pared by 0 bases and J by 7 bases, with 4 bases of the junction left unmatched. The CDR3 covers 14 residues. The germline V gene has CDR1 SGDLS and CDR2 YYNGEE. CDR3 region: CASSVAASGNEQFF. The CDR3 DNA is TGTGCCAGCAGCGTAGCGGCTAGCGGTAATGAGCAGTTCTTC.

The chain employs TRBV29-1 and TRBJ2-1; 11 bases are a match to TRBD1. CDR3 length: 12 amino acids. The V gene end was trimmed by 3 bases and the J gene end by 10 bases; junction bases not matched to a gene: 2. Germline V CDR1 and CDR2: SQVTM, ANQGSEA. Written as DNA, the CDR3 is TGCAGCGTTGATGGGACAGGGGGGGAGCAGTTCTTC. Its protein product is CSVDGTGGEQFF.

This clone was seen a few times. The chain has TRBV7-2 and TRBJ1-2; 7 nucleotides line up with TRBD1. The ends lost 5 bases at V and 4 bases at J; junction bases unmatched: 7. CDR1 is SGHTA and CDR2 is FQGNSA in the germline V gene. This CDR3 region has 14 residues. CDR3 region: CASSLGTASYGYTF. The DNA for the CDR3 is TGTGCCAGCAGCCTGGGGACAGCTAGCTATGGCTACACCTTC. Full variable domain (remainder filled in from reference TRBV7-2 and TRBJ1-2): GAGVSQSPSNKVTEKGKDVELRCDPISGHTALYWYRQSLGQGLEFLIYFQGNSAPDKSGLPSDRFSAERTGGSVSTLTIQRTQQEDSAVYLCASSLGTASYGYTFGSGTRLTVV.

The J gene is TRBJ2-7, the V gene TRBV5-5, with 7 bases lining up with TRBD1. Germline lookup yields CDR1 SGHKS and CDR2 YYEKEE (reference sequence). V lost 0 bases and J lost 6; bases outside the gene matches: 6. CDR3 size: 14 residues. In DNA, the CDR3 is TGTGCCAGCAGCTTGGAACAGGGGCTTGGCGAGCAGTACTTC. Translation: CASSLEQGLGEQYF.

The gene calls are TRBV12-3 or TRBV12-4 and TRBJ1-2; D call uncertain. The CDR3 extends over 13 amino acids. The V and J ends lost 2 bases and 4 bases respectively, with 8 bases between them. CDR3 nucleotides: TGTGCCAGCAGTTTAAGACCGAGCTATGGCTACACCTTC. It translates to CASSLRPSYGYTF.

The chain employs TRBV5-5 and TRBJ2-2; D is ambiguous. The germline gives CDR1 SGHKS, CDR2 YYEKEE (reference sequence). The CDR3 is 15 residues long. The V and J ends lost 1 base and 1 base respectively, with 8 bases between them. The CDR3 DNA sequence: TGTGCCAGCAGCTTGAGTCCGGAGAACACCGGGGAGCTGTTTTTT. Translated: CASSLSPENTGELFF.

The rearrangement uses TRBV7-3 and TRBJ1-6, with no clear D. There are 15 residues in the CDR3. CDR1 is SGHTA and CDR2 is FQGTGA in the germline V gene. Trimming left V 0 bases short and J 4 bases short, with 7 bases between. The CDR3, as DNA: TGTGCCAGCAGCTTAACGTTGGGTTATAATTCACCCCTCCACTTT. Its translation is CASSLTLGYNSPLHF.

The chain carries TRBV7-9 and TRBJ1-1; D is ambiguous. Germline V gene lookup returns CDR1 SEHNR and CDR2 FQNEAQ (reference sequence). The CDR3 has 11 amino acids. V lost 3 bases and J lost 3, with 2 bases in between. CDR3 DNA sequence: TGTGCCAGCAGCTTGGACACTGAAGCTTTCTTT. This sequence encodes CASSLDTEAFF.

The chain joins TRBV5-6 to TRBJ2-7; D gene ambiguous. V was cut by 0 bases and J by 0 bases, with 10 bases left in between. CDR1 is SGHDT, CDR2 YYEEEE, per germline. The CDR3 has 15 amino acids. The CDR3 loop is CASSLGPGASYEQYF. The CDR3 nucleotides read TGTGCCAGCAGCTTGGGGCCGGGCGCCTCCTACGAGCAGTACTTC.

This chain joins TRBV5-5 and TRBJ2-7; D is perhaps TRBD1 or TRBD2 (5 bases each). The CDR3 is 18 amino acids. Germline CDR1 SGHKS, CDR2 YYEKEE (reference sequence). With 0 bases removed from V and 3 bases from J, the gap between germline ends came to 22 bases. The CDR3 DNA sequence: TGTGCCAGCAGCTTGGTGGGTGAAGCGGCAGGGTACAACTACGAGCAGTACTTC. The encoded protein is CASSLVGEAAGYNYEQYF.

The genes are TRBV5-1 and TRBJ2-1; TRBD2 aligns across 8 bases. With 2 bases clipped from V and 6 bases from J, the junction kept 7 bases outside the gene matches. CDR3 length equals 15 residues. Germline V lookup: CDR1 SGHRS, CDR2 YFSETQ. CDR3 DNA sequence: TGCGCCAGCAGCTTTCGGGGGGGTCCCGGCAATGAGCAGTTCTTC. Translating gives CASSFRGGPGNEQFF.

V gene TRBV2 combines with J gene TRBJ1-1; a weak D match, TRBD1 (6 bases). The CDR3 is 14 amino acids. Per the germline V gene, CDR1 is SNHLY and CDR2 is FYNNEI. V lost 4 bases, J lost 4 bases, and 13 bases lay in between. The CDR3, as DNA: TGTGCCAGCAGTGGAACAGGGTACGGCACTGAAGCTTTCTTT. Its protein is CASSGTGYGTEAFF. Combining the CDR3 with reference TRBV2 and TRBJ1-1 gives the whole variable domain EPEVTQTPSHQVTQMGQEVILRCVPISNHLYFYWYRQILGQKVEFLVSFYNNEISEKSEIFDDQFSVERPDGSNFTLKIRSTKLEDSAMYFCASSGTGYGTEAFFGQGTRLTVV.

CDR3 loop: CASSPPSQRPLHF. Written as DNA, the CDR3 is TGTGCCAGCAGTCCACCCTCCCAGCGACCCCTCCACTTT. The chain has TRBV28 and TRBJ1-6, with D unresolved. Trimming removed 5 bases at V and 12 bases at J, with 14 bases between. There are 13 residues in the CDR3. In germline, CDR1 is MDHEN, CDR2 SYDVKM.

The gene calls are TRBV5-1 and TRBJ1-1; TRBD1 aligns across 8 bases. There are 14 residues in the CDR3. The germline V gene encodes CDR1 SGHRS and CDR2 YFSETQ. With 3 bases clipped from V and 1 base from J, the junction kept 2 bases outside the gene matches. In DNA, the CDR3 is TGCGCCAGCAGCTCGGGGACAGGGAACACTGAAGCTTTCTTT. It is translated as CASSSGTGNTEAFF.

The chain is built from TRBV7-9 and TRBJ2-7; D not resolved. Germline CDR1 reads SEHNR; CDR2 reads FQNEAQ (reference sequence). V lost 1 base and J lost 2, with 6 bases in between. The CDR3 has 13 residues. The CDR3: CASSLDGPYEQYF. The CDR3 bases are TGTGCCAGCAGCTTAGACGGACCCTACGAGCAGTACTTC.

This clone showed up just a few times. The chain carries TRBV11-2 and TRBJ2-1, with TRBD1 matching over 8 bases. V gave up 4 bases and J gave up 7 bases; unmatched junction bases: 9. Germline CDR1 reads SGHAT; CDR2 reads FQNNGV. The CDR3 covers 15 residues. CDR3: CASSSGADRANEQFF. The CDR3 DNA reads as TGTGCCAGCAGCTCGGGGGCGGACAGGGCAAATGAGCAGTTCTTC.

The J gene is TRBJ2-1, the V gene TRBV27; possibly TRBD2 for D (7 bases). The V gene lost 3 bases and the J gene lost 4 bases, with 13 bases spanning the gap. The CDR3 is 15 residues long. Germline loops: CDR1 MNHEY, CDR2 SMNVEV (reference sequence). The CDR3 region is CASSFEGRGYNEQFF. The CDR3 DNA reads TGTGCCAGCAGTTTTGAGGGGAGGGGGTACAATGAGCAGTTCTTC.

V gene TRBV19 combines with J gene TRBJ1-4, with no clear D. Trimming shortened V by 4 bases and J by 7 bases, and 19 bases separated the two germline ends. There are 16 residues in the CDR3. Germline V gene lookup returns CDR1 LNHDA and CDR2 SQIVND (reference sequence). The CDR3 reads CASSSQVISRGEKLFF. The CDR3 DNA is TGTGCCAGTAGTAGCCAGGTGATTAGTCGTGGTGAAAAACTGTTTTTT.